This entry concerns a single TCR beta chain. Its specificity is not known. MiXCR was run by TCRdb on the 5' RACE reads, yielding one entry per CDR3 protein. The data contain about 220,000 distinct CDR3 sequences, around 19% of them singletons. The record originates from a study of CD8 T cells in ankylosing spondylitis. Germline loops: CDR1 MNHNS, CDR2 SASEGT. CDR3 length: 17 amino acids. V dropped 7 bases and J dropped 0 bases, with 22 bases sitting between them. Study-wide results and caveats: According to the report, clones linked to the disease were significantly enriched in matched synovial fluid samples taken from ankylosing spondylitis patients. What appeared characteristic of ankylosing spondylitis blood was a TCR beta motif of several highly homologous variants. Prior work had noted some motif variants in reactive arthritis blood and synovial fluid.

Source material: blood, either unsorted or a sorted T cell fraction (not recorded which). This sequence originates from a male donor with ankylosing spondylitis. This chain links TRBV6-1 with TRBJ2-7, with TRBD2 as a possible D gene (7 bases). CDR3 in DNA: TGTGCCAGCAACTCAAGGGGGGAGGGGGACGGCTCCTACGAGCAGTACTTC. This encodes CASNSRGEGDGSYEQYF.